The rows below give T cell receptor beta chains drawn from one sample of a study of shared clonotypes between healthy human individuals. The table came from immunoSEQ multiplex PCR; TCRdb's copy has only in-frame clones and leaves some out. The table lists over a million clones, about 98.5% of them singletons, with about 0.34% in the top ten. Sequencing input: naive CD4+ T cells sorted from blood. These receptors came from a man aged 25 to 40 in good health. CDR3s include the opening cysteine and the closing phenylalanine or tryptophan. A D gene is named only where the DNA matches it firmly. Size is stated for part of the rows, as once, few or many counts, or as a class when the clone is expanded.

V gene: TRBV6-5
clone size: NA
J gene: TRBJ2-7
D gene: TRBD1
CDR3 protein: CASSKGTGSYEQYF
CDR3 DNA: TGTGCCAGCAGTAAAGGGACAGGGAGCTACGAGCAGTACTTC

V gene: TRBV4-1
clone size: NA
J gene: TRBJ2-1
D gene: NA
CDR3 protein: CASSQDPLTSSYNEQFF
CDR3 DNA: TGCGCCAGCAGCCAAGATCCCTTGACTAGTTCCTACAATGAGCAGTTCTTC

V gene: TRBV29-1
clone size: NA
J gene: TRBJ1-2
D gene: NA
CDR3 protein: CSVEDLGWNGYTF
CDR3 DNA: TGCAGCGTTGAAGATCTGGGGTGGAATGGCTACACCTTC

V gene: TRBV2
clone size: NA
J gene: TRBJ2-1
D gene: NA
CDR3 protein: CASTGTFRNEQFF
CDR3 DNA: TGTGCCAGTACCGGGACGTTTCGAAATGAGCAGTTCTTC

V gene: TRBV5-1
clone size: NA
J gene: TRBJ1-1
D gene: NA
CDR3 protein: CASSLFGIGTEAFF
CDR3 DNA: TGCGCCAGCAGCTTGTTTGGGATCGGGACTGAAGCTTTCTTT

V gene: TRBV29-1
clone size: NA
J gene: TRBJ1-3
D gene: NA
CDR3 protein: CSGGTGNTIYF
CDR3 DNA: TGCAGCGGGGGAACTGGAAACACCATATATTTT

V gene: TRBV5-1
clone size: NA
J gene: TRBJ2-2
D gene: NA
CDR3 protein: CASSLEGPNTGELFF
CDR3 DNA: TGCGCCAGCAGCTTGGAGGGGCCTAACACCGGGGAGCTGTTTTTT

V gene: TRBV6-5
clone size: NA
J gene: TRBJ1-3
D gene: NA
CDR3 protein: CASIPPGPGNTIYF
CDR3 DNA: TGTGCCAGCATCCCTCCGGGTCCAGGAAACACCATATATTTT

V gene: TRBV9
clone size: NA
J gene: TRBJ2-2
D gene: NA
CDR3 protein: CASSVAQNTGELFF
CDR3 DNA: TGTGCCAGCAGCGTAGCTCAGAACACCGGGGAGCTGTTTTTT

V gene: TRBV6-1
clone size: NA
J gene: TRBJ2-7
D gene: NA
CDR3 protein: CASSAYSRYEQYF
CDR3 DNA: TGTGCCAGCAGTGCTTACAGTAGATACGAGCAGTACTTC

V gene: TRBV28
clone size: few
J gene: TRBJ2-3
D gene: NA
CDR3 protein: CASSPNGMRQYF
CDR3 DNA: TGTGCCAGCAGTCCGAACGGCATGAGGCAGTATTTT

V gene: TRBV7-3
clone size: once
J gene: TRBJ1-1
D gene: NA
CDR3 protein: CASSLMRTVNTEAFF
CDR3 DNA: TGTGCCAGCAGCTTAATGAGGACCGTAAACACTGAAGCTTTCTTT

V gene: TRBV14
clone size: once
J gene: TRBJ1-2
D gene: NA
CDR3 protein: CASSQVGGNYGYTF
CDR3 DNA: TGTGCCAGCAGCCAAGTAGGAGGGAACTATGGCTACACCTTC

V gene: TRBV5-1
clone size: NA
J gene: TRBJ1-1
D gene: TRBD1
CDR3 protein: CASSPGQGAWAEAFF
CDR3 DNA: TGCGCCAGCAGCCCTGGACAGGGGGCTTGGGCTGAAGCTTTCTTT

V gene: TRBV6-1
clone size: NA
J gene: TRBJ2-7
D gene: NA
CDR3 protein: CASTGSGGPIYEQYF
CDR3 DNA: TGTGCCAGCACGGGATCTGGCGGACCTATCTACGAGCAGTACTTC

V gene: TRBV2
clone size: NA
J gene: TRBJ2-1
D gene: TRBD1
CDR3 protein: CASLYRGKTYNEQFF
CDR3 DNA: TGTGCCAGCCTTTACAGGGGAAAGACCTACAATGAGCAGTTCTTC

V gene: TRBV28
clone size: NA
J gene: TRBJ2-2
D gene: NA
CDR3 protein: CASSLAGELFF
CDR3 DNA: TGTGCCAGCAGTTTAGCGGGGGAGCTGTTTTTT

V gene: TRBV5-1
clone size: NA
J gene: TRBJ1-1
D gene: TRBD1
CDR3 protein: CASSLAGQGSTEAFF
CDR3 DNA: TGCGCCAGCAGCTTGGCGGGACAGGGGAGCACTGAAGCTTTCTTT

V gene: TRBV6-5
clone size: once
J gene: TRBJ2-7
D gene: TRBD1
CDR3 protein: CASSYGTASAPQYF
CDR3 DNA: TGTGCCAGCAGTTATGGGACAGCCTCGGCCCCACAGTACTTC

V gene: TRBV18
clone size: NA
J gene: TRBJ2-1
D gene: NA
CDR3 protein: CASQLAPSSYNEQFF
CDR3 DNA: TGTGCCAGTCAACTAGCTCCGAGCTCCTACAATGAGCAGTTCTTC

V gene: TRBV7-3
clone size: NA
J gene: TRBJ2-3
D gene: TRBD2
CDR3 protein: CASSATSGSGTDTQYF
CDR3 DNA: TGTGCCAGCAGCGCCACTAGCGGGAGCGGTACAGATACGCAGTATTTT

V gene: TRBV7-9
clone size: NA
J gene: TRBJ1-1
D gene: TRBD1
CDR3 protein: CASADRAGYPEAFF
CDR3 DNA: TGTGCCAGCGCCGACAGGGCCGGATATCCTGAAGCTTTCTTT

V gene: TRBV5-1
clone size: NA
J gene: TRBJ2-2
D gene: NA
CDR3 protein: CASSLISSGTGELFF
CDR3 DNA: TGCGCCAGCAGCTTGATCTCGTCTGGGACCGGGGAGCTGTTTTTT

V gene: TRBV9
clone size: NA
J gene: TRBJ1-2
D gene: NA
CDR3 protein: CASSVDGGLGYGYTF
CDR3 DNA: TGTGCCAGCAGCGTAGACGGAGGGTTAGGGTATGGCTACACCTTC

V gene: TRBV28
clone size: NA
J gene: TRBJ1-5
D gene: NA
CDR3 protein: CASSLSVGRGGTVDQPQHF
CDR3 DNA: TGTGCCAGCAGTTTATCGGTAGGACGCGGAGGGACCGTCGACCAGCCCCAGCATTTT

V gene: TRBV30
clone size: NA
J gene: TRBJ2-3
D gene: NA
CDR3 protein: CAWRGGADTQYF
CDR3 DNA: TGTGCCTGGAGGGGGGGTGCAGATACGCAGTATTTT

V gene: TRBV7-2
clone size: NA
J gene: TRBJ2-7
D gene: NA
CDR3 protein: CASSYEQYF
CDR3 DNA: TGTGCCAGCAGCTACGAGCAGTACTTC

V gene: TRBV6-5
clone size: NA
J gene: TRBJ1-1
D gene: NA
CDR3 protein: CASSVGLMNTEAFF
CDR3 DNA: TGTGCCAGCAGCGTCGGCCTGATGAACACTGAAGCTTTCTTT

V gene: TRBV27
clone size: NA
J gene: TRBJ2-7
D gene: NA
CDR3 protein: CASSSRYEQYF
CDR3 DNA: TGTGCCAGCAGTTCCCGCTACGAGCAGTACTTC

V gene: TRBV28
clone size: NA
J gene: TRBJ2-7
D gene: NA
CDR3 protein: CASSLGGPSSYEQYF
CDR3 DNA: TGTGCCAGCAGTTTAGGGGGCCCCAGCTCCTACGAGCAGTACTTC

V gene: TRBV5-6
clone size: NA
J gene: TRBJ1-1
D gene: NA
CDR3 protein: CASSLVREQRNTEAFF
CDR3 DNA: TGTGCCAGCAGCTTGGTCCGGGAACAAAGGAACACTGAAGCTTTCTTT

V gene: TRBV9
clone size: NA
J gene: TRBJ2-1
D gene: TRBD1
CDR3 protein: CASSVVWTGSTEQFF
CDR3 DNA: TGTGCCAGCAGCGTAGTGTGGACAGGGTCGACTGAGCAGTTCTTC

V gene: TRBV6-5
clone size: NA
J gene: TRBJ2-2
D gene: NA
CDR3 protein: CATRGGGKNTGELFF
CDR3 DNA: TGTGCCACCCGGGGAGGGGGAAAGAACACCGGGGAGCTGTTTTTT

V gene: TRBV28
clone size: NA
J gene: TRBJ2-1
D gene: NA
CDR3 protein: CASTGNEQFF
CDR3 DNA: TGTGCCAGCACCGGCAATGAGCAGTTCTTC

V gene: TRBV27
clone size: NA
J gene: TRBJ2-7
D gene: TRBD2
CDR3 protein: CASSLWGSGVEQYF
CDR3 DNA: TGTGCCAGCAGTTTATGGGGGAGCGGGGTCGAGCAGTACTTC

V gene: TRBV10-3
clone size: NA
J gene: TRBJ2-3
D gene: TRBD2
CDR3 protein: CAISEKGLAENTDTQYF
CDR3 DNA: TGTGCCATCAGCGAAAAGGGACTAGCGGAAAACACAGATACGCAGTATTTT

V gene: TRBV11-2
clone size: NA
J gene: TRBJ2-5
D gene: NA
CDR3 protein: CASSLGRRAAETQYF
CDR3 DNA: TGTGCCAGCAGCTTAGGTCGCAGGGCCGCCGAGACCCAGTACTTC

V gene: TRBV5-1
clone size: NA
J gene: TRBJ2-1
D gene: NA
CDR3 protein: CASSLEDSHNEQFF
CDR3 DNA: TGCGCCAGCAGCTTAGAAGACAGCCACAATGAGCAGTTCTTC

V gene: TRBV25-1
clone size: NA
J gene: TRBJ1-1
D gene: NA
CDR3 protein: CASSEKSGRTFHEAFF
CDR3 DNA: TGTGCCAGCAGTGAAAAATCGGGACGGACGTTTCATGAAGCTTTCTTT

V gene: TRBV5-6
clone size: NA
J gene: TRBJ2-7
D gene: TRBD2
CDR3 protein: CASSAGLAGWGAYEQYF
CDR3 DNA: TGTGCCAGCAGCGCCGGCCTAGCGGGCTGGGGGGCCTACGAGCAGTACTTC

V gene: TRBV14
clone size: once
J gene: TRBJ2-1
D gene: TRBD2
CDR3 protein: CASSQGGSSWAGDYNEQFF
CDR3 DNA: TGTGCCAGCAGCCAAGGAGGGAGTAGTTGGGCGGGAGACTACAATGAGCAGTTCTTC

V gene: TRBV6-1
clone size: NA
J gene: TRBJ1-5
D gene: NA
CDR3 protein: CASSEGNNQPQHF
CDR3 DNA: TGTGCCAGCAGTGAAGGCAACAATCAGCCCCAGCATTTT

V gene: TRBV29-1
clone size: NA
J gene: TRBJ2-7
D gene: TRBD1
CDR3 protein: CSVTTGNYEQYF
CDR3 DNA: TGCAGCGTCACGACAGGGAACTACGAGCAGTACTTC

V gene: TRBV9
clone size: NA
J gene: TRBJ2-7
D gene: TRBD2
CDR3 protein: CASSPDGTSGEQYF
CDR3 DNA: TGTGCCAGCAGCCCAGATGGGACTAGCGGCGAGCAGTACTTC

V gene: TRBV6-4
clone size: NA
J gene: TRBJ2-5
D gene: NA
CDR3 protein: CASSDSSQETQYF
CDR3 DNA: TGTGCCAGCAGTGACTCTTCCCAAGAGACCCAGTACTTC

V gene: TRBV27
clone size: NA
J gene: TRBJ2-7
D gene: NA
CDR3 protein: CASSFTYEQYF
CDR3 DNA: TGTGCCAGCAGTTTTACCTACGAGCAGTACTTC

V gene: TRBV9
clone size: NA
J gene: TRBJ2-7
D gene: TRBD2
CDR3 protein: CASSVVAGSYEQYF
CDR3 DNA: TGTGCCAGCAGCGTAGTAGCGGGCTCCTACGAGCAGTACTTC

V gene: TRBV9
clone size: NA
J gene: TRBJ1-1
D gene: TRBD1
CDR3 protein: CASSPRDRQLMRTEAFF
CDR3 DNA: TGTGCCAGCAGCCCCCGGGACAGGCAATTAATGCGAACTGAAGCTTTCTTT

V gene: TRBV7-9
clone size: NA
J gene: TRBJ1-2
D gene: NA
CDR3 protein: CAIAGAIHNYGYTF
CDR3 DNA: TGTGCCATTGCTGGAGCGATTCATAACTATGGCTACACCTTC

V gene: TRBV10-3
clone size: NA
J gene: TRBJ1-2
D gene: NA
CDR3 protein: CAITLDGYTF
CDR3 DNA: TGTGCCATCACCTTGGATGGCTACACCTTC

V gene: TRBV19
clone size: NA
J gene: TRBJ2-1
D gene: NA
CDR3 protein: CASSGQKQFF
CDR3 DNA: TGTGCCAGTAGCGGTCAAAAGCAGTTCTTC